A selection of T cell receptor beta chains follows, all from one sample in a study of T cell responses to AZD1222 COVID-19 vaccine. Libraries were prepared by immunoSEQ multiplex PCR; TCRdb keeps only in-frame clonotypes and omits some of them. The table has roughly 140,000 clones, 85% to 95% seen once. This sample comprised peripheral blood, obtained on day 0 of AZD1222 vaccination. The receptors originated from an adult in good health. Both conserved end residues are part of each CDR3. Fields, in order: D gene, J gene, V gene, clone size, CDR3 protein, CDR3 DNA. A D gene is named only where the DNA matches it firmly. Only some rows state a clone size, as once, few, many or a class for expanded clones.

d_call: -; j_call: TRBJ1-5; v_call: TRBV7-2; clone_size: -; cdr3_aa: CASSLDGQSGRSNQPQHF; cdr3_nt: TGTGCCAGCAGCTTAGACGGACAGTCTGGAAGAAGCAATCAGCCCCAGCATTTT
d_call: -; j_call: TRBJ1-4; v_call: TRBV2; clone_size: -; cdr3_aa: CASSDREKLFF; cdr3_nt: TGTGCCAGCAGTGATCGGGAAAAACTGTTTTTT
d_call: TRBD2; j_call: TRBJ2-7; v_call: TRBV5-4; clone_size: -; cdr3_aa: CASSLGQGGSHEQYF; cdr3_nt: TGTGCCAGCAGCTTAGGCCAGGGAGGGTCCCACGAGCAGTACTTC
d_call: -; j_call: TRBJ1-2; v_call: TRBV2; clone_size: -; cdr3_aa: CASSSRTAPYTF; cdr3_nt: TGTGCCAGCAGTTCACGGACAGCGCCCTACACCTTC
d_call: -; j_call: TRBJ2-7; v_call: TRBV6-5; clone_size: few; cdr3_aa: CASGGPLGQYF; cdr3_nt: TGTGCCAGCGGCGGGCCATTGGGGCAGTACTTC
d_call: -; j_call: TRBJ1-5; v_call: TRBV20-1; clone_size: few; cdr3_aa: CRGTVVEPQHF; cdr3_nt: TGCAGAGGGACGGTAGTGGAGCCCCAGCATTTT
d_call: -; j_call: TRBJ2-7; v_call: TRBV7-9; clone_size: few; cdr3_aa: CASSLLQAPTSEQYF; cdr3_nt: TGTGCCAGCAGCTTATTGCAGGCCCCTACTAGCGAGCAGTACTTC
d_call: -; j_call: TRBJ2-7; v_call: TRBV27; clone_size: -; cdr3_aa: CASMKNYEQYF; cdr3_nt: TGTGCCAGCATGAAGAACTACGAGCAGTACTTC
d_call: -; j_call: TRBJ2-7; v_call: TRBV7-9; clone_size: -; cdr3_aa: CASSLRGGGAYDEQYF; cdr3_nt: TGTGCCAGCAGCTTAAGGGGAGGGGGCGCGTACGACGAGCAGTACTTC
d_call: -; j_call: TRBJ1-1; v_call: TRBV18; clone_size: -; cdr3_aa: CASSPQEDTEAFF; cdr3_nt: TGTGCCAGCTCACCGCAGGAGGACACTGAAGCTTTCTTT
d_call: -; j_call: TRBJ2-7; v_call: TRBV2; clone_size: -; cdr3_aa: CASSVGQSYGEQYF; cdr3_nt: TGTGCCAGCAGTGTTGGACAGAGCTACGGCGAGCAGTACTTC
d_call: -; j_call: TRBJ2-7; v_call: TRBV7-2; clone_size: -; cdr3_aa: CASTGIEGLGPYEQYF; cdr3_nt: TGTGCCAGCACAGGGATAGAGGGCCTGGGACCCTACGAGCAGTACTTC
d_call: -; j_call: TRBJ2-2; v_call: TRBV3-1/TRBV3-2; clone_size: -; cdr3_aa: CASSQEGATGELFF; cdr3_nt: TGTGCCAGCAGCCAAGAGGGGGCCACCGGGGAGCTGTTTTTT
d_call: TRBD1; j_call: TRBJ1-4; v_call: TRBV5-1; clone_size: -; cdr3_aa: CASSRAGTGGEKLFF; cdr3_nt: TGCGCCAGCAGCAGGGCCGGGACAGGGGGCGAAAAACTGTTTTTT
d_call: -; j_call: TRBJ2-1; v_call: TRBV12-3/TRBV12-4; clone_size: -; cdr3_aa: CASRGSTYNEQFF; cdr3_nt: TGTGCCAGCAGGGGGTCTACTTACAATGAGCAGTTCTTC
d_call: TRBD2; j_call: TRBJ2-1; v_call: TRBV7-8; clone_size: -; cdr3_aa: CASSLFTSGSSDEQFF; cdr3_nt: TGTGCCAGCAGCTTGTTCACTAGCGGGAGTTCTGATGAGCAGTTCTTC
d_call: -; j_call: TRBJ2-1; v_call: TRBV5-4; clone_size: once; cdr3_aa: CASSGSQVEGSYNEQFF; cdr3_nt: TGTGCCAGCAGCGGATCACAAGTTGAGGGCTCCTACAATGAGCAGTTCTTC
d_call: -; j_call: TRBJ1-1; v_call: TRBV21-1; clone_size: -; cdr3_aa: CASSKKSPDKHTEAFF; cdr3_nt: TGTGCCAGCAGCAAAAAGTCACCTGACAAGCACACTGAAGCTTTCTTT
d_call: -; j_call: TRBJ1-6; v_call: TRBV4-1; clone_size: -; cdr3_aa: CASSGFGRSYNSPLHF; cdr3_nt: TGCGCCAGCAGCGGGTTTGGCAGATCCTATAATTCACCCCTCCACTTT
d_call: TRBD1; j_call: TRBJ2-2; v_call: TRBV9; clone_size: -; cdr3_aa: CASSGGQDYTGELFF; cdr3_nt: TGTGCCAGCAGCGGTGGACAGGACTACACCGGGGAGCTGTTTTTT
d_call: -; j_call: TRBJ1-2; v_call: TRBV25-1; clone_size: -; cdr3_aa: CASSDEYRVLYTF; cdr3_nt: TGTGCCAGCAGTGACGAATACAGGGTCCTCTACACCTTC
d_call: -; j_call: TRBJ2-4; v_call: TRBV6-2/TRBV6-3; clone_size: -; cdr3_aa: CASSYSSEGHSNIQYF; cdr3_nt: TGTGCCAGCAGTTACTCGAGCGAGGGGCACTCAAACATTCAGTACTTC
d_call: TRBD2; j_call: TRBJ2-7; v_call: TRBV4-3; clone_size: -; cdr3_aa: CASSQDRTSGYEQYF; cdr3_nt: TGCGCCAGCAGCCAAGATAGGACTAGCGGCTACGAGCAGTACTTC
d_call: -; j_call: TRBJ1-2; v_call: TRBV7-2; clone_size: -; cdr3_aa: CASSLGVIANYGYTF; cdr3_nt: TGTGCCAGCAGCTTGGGAGTGATAGCTAACTATGGCTACACCTTC
d_call: -; j_call: TRBJ2-5; v_call: TRBV3-1/TRBV3-2; clone_size: -; cdr3_aa: CASSQGFWETQYF; cdr3_nt: TGTGCCAGCAGCCAAGGATTCTGGGAGACCCAGTACTTC
d_call: TRBD1; j_call: TRBJ1-2; v_call: TRBV19; clone_size: -; cdr3_aa: CASKDRGRQGYTF; cdr3_nt: TGTGCCAGTAAAGACAGGGGGCGCCAAGGCTACACCTTC
d_call: -; j_call: TRBJ2-1; v_call: TRBV18; clone_size: -; cdr3_aa: CASSPPRTTVPQEQFF; cdr3_nt: TGTGCCAGCTCACCACCGAGGACTACGGTACCTCAAGAGCAGTTCTTC
d_call: -; j_call: TRBJ2-7; v_call: TRBV4-1; clone_size: -; cdr3_aa: CASSLIPSSYEQYF; cdr3_nt: TGCGCCAGCAGCCTAATTCCGAGCTCCTACGAGCAGTACTTC
d_call: TRBD1; j_call: TRBJ1-1; v_call: TRBV19; clone_size: -; cdr3_aa: CATRGAKGASNTEAFF; cdr3_nt: TGTGCCACCAGAGGGGCTAAGGGGGCCTCGAACACTGAAGCTTTCTTT
d_call: TRBD2; j_call: TRBJ2-1; v_call: TRBV6-5; clone_size: -; cdr3_aa: CASSYSGTSGGEQFF; cdr3_nt: TGTGCCAGCAGTTACTCAGGGACTAGCGGGGGGGAGCAGTTCTTC
d_call: -; j_call: TRBJ1-5; v_call: TRBV7-3; clone_size: -; cdr3_aa: CASSPTGVEPQHF; cdr3_nt: TGTGCCAGCAGCCCCACAGGCGTAGAGCCCCAGCATTTT
d_call: -; j_call: TRBJ2-3; v_call: TRBV6-6; clone_size: -; cdr3_aa: CASSSMDTQYF; cdr3_nt: TGTGCCAGCAGTTCGATGGATACGCAGTATTTT
d_call: -; j_call: TRBJ1-5; v_call: TRBV27; clone_size: -; cdr3_aa: CASSLSWQGGQPQHF; cdr3_nt: TGTGCCAGCAGTTTATCGTGGCAGGGTGGTCAGCCCCAGCATTTT
d_call: TRBD1; j_call: TRBJ1-4; v_call: TRBV7-9; clone_size: -; cdr3_aa: CASSSTGGVGEKLFF; cdr3_nt: TGTGCCAGCAGCTCCACAGGGGGGGTCGGTGAAAAACTGTTTTTT
d_call: -; j_call: TRBJ1-2; v_call: TRBV2; clone_size: -; cdr3_aa: CASEEGGAGGANYGYTF; cdr3_nt: TGTGCCAGCGAGGAGGGGGGCGCGGGAGGAGCTAACTATGGCTACACCTTC
d_call: TRBD1; j_call: TRBJ2-5; v_call: TRBV11-3; clone_size: once; cdr3_aa: CASSLNRGPGETQYF; cdr3_nt: TGTGCCAGCAGCTTAAATAGGGGGCCTGGAGAGACCCAGTACTTC
d_call: TRBD2; j_call: TRBJ2-1; v_call: TRBV10-3; clone_size: -; cdr3_aa: CATLAGDMNEQFF; cdr3_nt: TGTGCCACCCTAGCGGGGGACATGAATGAGCAGTTCTTC